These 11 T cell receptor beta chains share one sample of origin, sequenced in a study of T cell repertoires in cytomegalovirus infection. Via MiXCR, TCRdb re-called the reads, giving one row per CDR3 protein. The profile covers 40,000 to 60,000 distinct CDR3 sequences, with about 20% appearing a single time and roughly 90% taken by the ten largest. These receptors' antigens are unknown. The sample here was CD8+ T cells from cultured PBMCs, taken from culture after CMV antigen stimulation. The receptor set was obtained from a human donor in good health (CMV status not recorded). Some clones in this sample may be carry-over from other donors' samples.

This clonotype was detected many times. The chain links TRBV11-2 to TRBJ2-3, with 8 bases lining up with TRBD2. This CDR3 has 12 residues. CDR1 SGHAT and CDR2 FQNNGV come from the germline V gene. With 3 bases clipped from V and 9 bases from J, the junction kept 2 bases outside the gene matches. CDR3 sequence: CASSFREGTQYF. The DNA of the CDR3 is TGTGCCAGCAGCTTCCGGGAGGGGACGCAGTATTTT.

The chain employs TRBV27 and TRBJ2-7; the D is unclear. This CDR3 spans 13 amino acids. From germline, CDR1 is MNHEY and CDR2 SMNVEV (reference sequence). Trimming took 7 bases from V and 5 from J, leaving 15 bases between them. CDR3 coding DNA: TGTGCCAGCAAGAAGACCGGAAGGAACGAGCAGTACTTC. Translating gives CASKKTGRNEQYF.

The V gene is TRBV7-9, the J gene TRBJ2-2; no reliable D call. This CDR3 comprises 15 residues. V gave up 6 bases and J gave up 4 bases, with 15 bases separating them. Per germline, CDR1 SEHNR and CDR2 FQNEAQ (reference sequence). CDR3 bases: TGTGCCAGCAGGTTACCCAATCGGAGCACCGGGGAGCTGTTTTTT. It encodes CASRLPNRSTGELFF.

In nucleotides, the CDR3 is TGTGCCATCAGTGAGTGGGCCAGGGGGACGGAGGATTCACCCCTCCACTTT. It specifies CAISEWARGTEDSPLHF. The chain links TRBV10-3 to TRBJ1-6; 7 nucleotides align to TRBD1. Germline lookup yields CDR1 ENHRY and CDR2 SYGVKD. The V and J ends lost 1 base and 8 bases, in that order; junction bases with no gene match: 11. The CDR3 covers 17 residues.

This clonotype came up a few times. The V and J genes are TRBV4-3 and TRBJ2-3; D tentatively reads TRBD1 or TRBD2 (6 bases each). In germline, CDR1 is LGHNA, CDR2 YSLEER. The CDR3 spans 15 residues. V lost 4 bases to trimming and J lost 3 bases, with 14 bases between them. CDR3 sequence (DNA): TGCGCCAGCAGCCCCTTCAGAGGGGGGACAGATACGCAGTATTTT. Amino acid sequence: CASSPFRGGTDTQYF.

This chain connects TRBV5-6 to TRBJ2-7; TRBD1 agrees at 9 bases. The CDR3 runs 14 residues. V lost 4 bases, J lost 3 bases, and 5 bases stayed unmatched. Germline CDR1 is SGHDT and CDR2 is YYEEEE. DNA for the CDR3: TGTGCCAGCAGCCTCGGGACAGGGAACTACGAGCAGTACTTC. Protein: CASSLGTGNYEQYF.

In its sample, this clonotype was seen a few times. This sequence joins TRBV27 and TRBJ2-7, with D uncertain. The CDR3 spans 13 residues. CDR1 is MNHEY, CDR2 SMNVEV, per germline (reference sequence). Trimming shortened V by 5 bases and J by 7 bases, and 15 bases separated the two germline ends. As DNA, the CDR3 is TGTGCCAGCAGTCAACCGGGCCATCTGGAGCAGTACTTC. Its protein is CASSQPGHLEQYF.

The CDR3 region is CASSGRTAPLSTDTQYF. The CDR3 DNA is TGTGCCAGCAGCGGCAGGACAGCACCCCTTAGCACAGATACGCAGTATTTT. The chain recombines TRBV7-2 with TRBJ2-3, with a tentative D call TRBD1 (6 bases). V dropped 5 bases and J dropped 0 bases, with 18 bases sitting between them. Germline V gene lookup returns CDR1 SGHTA and CDR2 FQGNSA. The CDR3 is 17 amino acids.

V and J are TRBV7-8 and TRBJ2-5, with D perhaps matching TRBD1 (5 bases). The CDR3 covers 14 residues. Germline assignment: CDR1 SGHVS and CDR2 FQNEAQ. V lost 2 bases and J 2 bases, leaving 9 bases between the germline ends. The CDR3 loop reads CASSLYPGQETQYF. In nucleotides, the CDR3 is TGTGCCAGCAGCTTATATCCAGGGCAAGAGACCCAGTACTTC.

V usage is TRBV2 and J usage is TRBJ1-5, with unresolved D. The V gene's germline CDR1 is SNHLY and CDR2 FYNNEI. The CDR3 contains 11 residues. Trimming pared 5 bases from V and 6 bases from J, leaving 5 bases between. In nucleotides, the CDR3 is TGTGCCAGCAGTATATCTCAGCCCCAGCATTTT. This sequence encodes CASSISQPQHF.

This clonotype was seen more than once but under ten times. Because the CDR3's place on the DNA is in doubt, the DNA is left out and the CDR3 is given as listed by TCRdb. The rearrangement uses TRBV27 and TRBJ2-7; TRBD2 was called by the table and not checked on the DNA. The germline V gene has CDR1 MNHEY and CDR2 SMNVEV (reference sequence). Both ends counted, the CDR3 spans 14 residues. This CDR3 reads CASSSSTGRYEQYF.